This T cell receptor (beta chain) is from a study of cytomegalovirus exposure and HLA in healthy donors. Study summary: The platform used for the 120 validation repertoires matched that of the 500 to 850 first-cohort repertoires, a later analysis reported.

V was clipped by 3 bases and J by 0 bases; unmatched bases: 15. Germline V CDR1 and CDR2: SGHDT, YYEEEE. There are 18 residues in the CDR3. Study conclusions and caveats: Most TCR sequences were seen very rarely across donors, but some public TCRs occurred in many. TCR beta chains numbering 164 were designated cytomegalovirus-associated.

Assay used: immunoSEQ multiplex PCR; TCRdb lists only in-frame clones, some missing. The sample carries roughly 150,000 clones, around 86% recorded once. The donors formed part of the approximately 130-subject validation cohort, distinct from the approximately 670-subject first cohort. In the case of this clone: Its antigen is undetermined.

The rearrangement links TRBV5-6 to TRBJ2-7; 7 bases line up with TRBD2. The clonotype was recovered from a young man in good health and CMV-seropositive. The sample taken for sequencing was PBMCs. CDR3 residues: CASSSRYTLRTSSYEQYF. In DNA form, the CDR3 reads TGTGCCAGCAGCTCACGATACACCCTAAGGACTAGCTCCTACGAGCAGTACTTC.